Each of the 32 T cell receptor beta chains below was sequenced from the same sample in a study of beta chain features in type 1 diabetes. General study results and limits: When Type 1 diabetes patients were examined, their TCRB CDR3s proved moderately but significantly shorter in all four CD4+ subsets.

The whole isolated RNA underwent reverse transcription, so sequencing captured expressed TCRB transcripts. Assay used: immunoSEQ multiplex PCR; TCRdb lists only in-frame clones, some missing. The sample holds hundreds of thousands of clones, about 14% seen once. Antigens of these TCRs are unknown. Specimen: naive CD4+ T cells from blood. The origin of the receptors is a man aged 18 to 29 with type 1 diabetes.

DNA for the CDR3: TGTGCCAGCAGTGGGTTAAGCTCTGGGGCCAACGTCCTGACTTTC. Residues: CASSGLSSGANVLTF. The chain joins TRBV6-5 to TRBJ2-6; no firm D call. Germline CDR1 and CDR2: MNHEY and SVGAGI. The V gene lost 5 bases and the J gene lost 0 bases, with 8 bases spanning the gap. The CDR3 runs to 15 residues.

The chain recombines TRBV10-2 with TRBJ1-1; D is ambiguous. The germline V gene has CDR1 WSHSY and CDR2 SAAADI. Trimming pared 6 bases from V and 1 base from J, leaving 9 bases between. This CDR3 region has 13 residues. The DNA for the CDR3 is TGCGCCAGCAGGGAAGCAGGGAACACTGAAGCTTTCTTT. Its translation is CASREAGNTEAFF.

The J gene is TRBJ2-1, the V gene TRBV14, with D perhaps given as TRBD1 or TRBD2 (5 bases each). The length of the CDR3 is 13 residues. From germline, CDR1 is SGHDN and CDR2 FVKESK. V was trimmed by 4 bases and J by 4 bases, leaving 8 bases between them. The CDR3: CASSLGPYNEQFF. The DNA of the CDR3 is TGTGCCAGCAGCCTGGGACCTTACAATGAGCAGTTCTTC.

This clone has a handful of counts. The gene calls are TRBV20-1 and TRBJ2-7; D uncertain. This CDR3 contains 11 residues. Germline lookup yields CDR1 DFQATT and CDR2 SNEGSKA (reference sequence). Trimming removed 2 bases from V and 7 bases from J, with 9 bases in between. The DNA of the CDR3 is TGCAGTGCTAGACCTGGGGTAGAGCAGTACTTC. Its protein is CSARPGVEQYF.

The sample holds a few counts of this clone. This chain links TRBV15 with TRBJ2-7; 10 nucleotides agree with TRBD1. Losses at the gene ends were 0 bases for V and 5 bases for J; bases not matched to a gene: 13. Germline values: CDR1 LNHNV, CDR2 YYDKDF (reference sequence). The CDR3 length is 18 residues. The CDR3 spells CATSRERGQGRSHHEQYF. DNA for the CDR3: TGTGCCACCAGCAGAGAGCGGGGACAGGGGCGGAGTCACCACGAGCAGTACTTC.

The gene calls are TRBV19 and TRBJ1-5; TRBD1 matches at 8 bases. Trimming at V came to 4 bases and at J to 7 bases, leaving 6 bases not matched to a gene. Germline values: CDR1 LNHDA, CDR2 SQIVND (reference sequence). CDR3 length: 14 residues. Here the CDR3 reads CASSTGGIWQPQHF. DNA for the CDR3: TGTGCCAGTAGTACAGGGGGCATATGGCAGCCCCAGCATTTT.

This clone was detected a few times. The rearrangement links TRBV5-1 to TRBJ2-3; TRBD1 might be the D (6 bases). V was pared by 5 bases and J by 4 bases, with 14 bases between. This CDR3 is 14 amino acids long. Germline V lookup: CDR1 SGHRS, CDR2 YFSETQ. CDR3 loop: CASRKWTDADTQYF. The CDR3 DNA is TGCGCCAGCAGAAAGTGGACAGACGCAGATACGCAGTATTTT.

The gene calls are TRBV2 and TRBJ1-5; D gene uncertain. The CDR3 contains 13 residues. Germline V gives CDR1 SNHLY, CDR2 FYNNEI. V was trimmed by 6 bases and J by 0 bases, leaving 6 bases between them. The CDR3 nucleotides read TGTGCCAGCAGAGAGCATAGCAATCAGCCCCAGCATTTT. This codes for CASREHSNQPQHF.

In this sample, this clone turned up a few times. The chain combines TRBV2 with TRBJ2-7; D gene unclear. The length of the CDR3 is 12 residues. Trimming cost V 3 bases and J 6 bases, with 9 bases left between them. Germline-derived CDR1 and CDR2 are SNHLY and FYNNEI. As DNA, the CDR3 is TGTGCCAGCAGTGATAGGTGGGGCGAGCAGTACTTC. Translating gives CASSDRWGEQYF.

This clone was detected a few times. Other DNA sequences from this sample encode an identical CDR3 as well. The chain combines TRBV9 with TRBJ1-1, with D uncertain. The CDR3 length is 11 residues. Germline CDR1 SGDLS, CDR2 YYNGEE. The V end was cut by 5 bases, the J end by 6 bases, with 8 bases between. In DNA, the CDR3 is TGTGCCAGCAGTAGAGCGTCTGAAGCTTTCTTT. Translated: CASSRASEAFF.

The chain links TRBV7-2 to TRBJ1-3; possibly TRBD1 for D (6 bases). This CDR3 contains 16 residues. Germline V CDR1 and CDR2: SGHTA, FQGNSA. Trimming removed 7 bases from V and 2 bases from J, with 18 bases in between. The CDR3 loop reads CASTPPGGLTGNTIYF. In DNA, the CDR3 is TGTGCCAGCACGCCCCCCGGGGGGCTCACTGGAAACACCATATATTTT. The full variable domain, its missing parts supplied by reference TRBV7-2 and TRBJ1-3, is GAGVSQSPSNKVTEKGKDVELRCDPISGHTALYWYRQSLGQGLEFLIYFQGNSAPDKSGLPSDRFSAERTGGSVSTLTIQRTQQEDSAVYLCASTPPGGLTGNTIYFGEGSWLTVV.

This clone was seen a few times. The chain couples TRBV14 to TRBJ1-2; D remains ambiguous. CDR3 size: 14 residues. The V end lost 1 base, the J end lost 3 bases, and 9 bases lay between the germline ends. Germline V gives CDR1 SGHDN, CDR2 FVKESK. In DNA, the CDR3 is TGTGCCAGCAGCCAAGGATCCGGGGACTATGGCTACACCTTC. Translated, it gives CASSQGSGDYGYTF.

This clone was counted only a few times. The V gene is TRBV5-1, the J gene TRBJ2-7, with 7 positions matching TRBD1. Per germline, CDR1 SGHRS and CDR2 YFSETQ. V shed 4 bases and J 1 base; nucleotides not matched to a gene: 2. The CDR3 loop spans 13 amino acids. DNA of the CDR3: TGCGCCAGCAGCCCGGGACAGTCCTACGAGCAGTACTTC. This encodes CASSPGQSYEQYF.

J is TRBJ2-3 and V is TRBV10-3; the D call may be TRBD1 or TRBD2 (5 bases each). The CDR3 runs 17 residues. The germline CDR1 and CDR2 sequences are ENHRY and SYGVKD. V was clipped by 4 bases and J by 2 bases, with 19 bases between them. CDR3 in amino acids: CAISGADPGPFTDTQYF. The CDR3 DNA reads as TGTGCCATCAGTGGGGCCGATCCGGGGCCCTTCACAGATACGCAGTATTTT.

This sequence joins TRBV9 and TRBJ2-2; no reliable D call. Germline CDR1 reads SGDLS; CDR2 reads YYNGEE. CDR3 length: 16 amino acids. Trimming pared 0 bases from V and 3 bases from J, leaving 12 bases between. The DNA for the CDR3 is TGTGCCAGCAGCGTAGCGGGCGCACGTCACACCGGGGAGCTGTTTTTT. It yields the protein CASSVAGARHTGELFF. Supplemented by reference TRBV9 and TRBJ2-2, the full variable domain reads DSGVTQTPKHLITATGQRVTLRCSPRSGDLSVYWYQQSLDQGLQFLIQYYNGEERAKGNILERFSAQQFPDLHSELNLSSLELGDSALYFCASSVAGARHTGELFFGEGSRLTVL.

Only a few counts were recorded for this clone. Other nucleotide sequences from this sample produce the same CDR3. The J gene is TRBJ2-7, the V gene TRBV6-5; possibly TRBD2 for D (5 bases). CDR3 size: 13 residues. Trimming took 2 bases from V and 2 from J, leaving 7 bases between them. Germline assignment: CDR1 MNHEY and CDR2 SVGAGI. The CDR3 protein is CASSYRETYEQYF. DNA for the CDR3: TGTGCCAGCAGTTACAGGGAGACCTACGAGCAGTACTTC.

The chain uses TRBV4-1 and TRBJ1-2; 7 bases are a match to TRBD1. The CDR3 extends over 15 amino acids. Germline trimming cut 1 base from V and 8 bases from J; bases unmatched to any gene: 10. The germline gives CDR1 MGHRA, CDR2 YSYEKL. The CDR3 nucleotides are TGCGCCAGCAGCCAAGTTTCAGGGGGAGTAAAAGGCTACACCTTC. The encoded protein is CASSQVSGGVKGYTF.

A word on this clone: Germline is not matched at one junction end, which may reflect a read error. The identical CDR3 is also encoded by other nucleotide sequences in the sample. This rearrangement joins TRBV18 to TRBJ2-5; D is possibly TRBD1 or TRBD2 (6 bases each). CDR1 KGHSH and CDR2 LQKENI come from the germline V gene. The CDR3 runs 13 residues. The CDR3 sequence is CASSPQGGETQYF. As DNA, the CDR3 is TGTGCCAGCTCCCCACAGGGAGGAGAGACCCAGTACTTC.

The V call is TRBV5-1, the J call TRBJ2-3; 7 bases are a match to TRBD1. V lost 0 bases, J lost 1 base, and 2 bases stayed unmatched. Germline V gives CDR1 SGHRS, CDR2 YFSETQ. The CDR3 spans 15 residues. The CDR3 loop is CASSLVTGGTDTQYF. The DNA for the CDR3 is TGCGCCAGCAGCTTGGTTACAGGGGGCACAGATACGCAGTATTTT.

The V gene is TRBV5-1, the J gene TRBJ2-2; no definite D call. The CDR3 length is 15 residues. Trimming cost V 4 bases and J 6 bases, with 16 bases left between them. Germline values: CDR1 SGHRS, CDR2 YFSETQ. The CDR3 here is CASSTPPGRPGELFF. Written as DNA, the CDR3 is TGCGCCAGCAGCACCCCGCCGGGCCGGCCCGGGGAGCTGTTTTTT. The full variable domain, with the rest looked up from reference TRBV5-1 and TRBJ2-2, is KAGVTQTPRYLIKTRGQQVTLSCSPISGHRSVSWYQQTPGQGLQFLFEYFSETQRNKGNFPGRFSGRQFSNSRSEMNVSTLELGDSALYLCASSTPPGRPGELFFGEGSRLTVL.

The chain couples TRBV28 to TRBJ2-1; 15 bases map to TRBD2. The CDR3 sequence is 18 residues long. Per the germline V gene, CDR1 is MDHEN and CDR2 is SYDVKM. The V and J ends lost 6 bases and 3 bases, in that order; junction bases with no gene match: 9. The CDR3 DNA reads as TGTGCCAGCAGCCAACGGACTAGCGGGAGGGCCGTCTACAATGAGCAGTTCTTC. Its translation: CASSQRTSGRAVYNEQFF.

The gene calls are TRBV7-2 and TRBJ2-7; 7 bases match TRBD2. J gave up 0 bases and V 6 bases, and 5 bases lay outside the gene matches. The CDR3 is 14 amino acids. The germline CDR1 and CDR2 sequences are SGHTA and FQGNSA. The CDR3 protein is CASRPGGSSYEQYF. The CDR3 DNA reads as TGTGCCAGCAGGCCCGGGGGGAGCTCCTACGAGCAGTACTTC.

J is TRBJ2-2 and V is TRBV4-1, with TRBD1 identical over 7 bases. The CDR3 consists of 17 residues. V dropped 5 bases and J dropped 2; count of bases not matched to a gene: 11. Germline-derived CDR1 and CDR2 are MGHRA and YSYEKL. Here the CDR3 reads CASSYYPRGRNTGELFF. DNA of the CDR3: TGCGCCAGCAGCTACTACCCAAGGGGGCGAAACACCGGGGAGCTGTTTTTT.

This clone has a handful of counts. The rearrangement joins TRBV5-1 to TRBJ1-2; 7 nucleotides align to TRBD1. Losses at the gene ends were 4 bases for V and 0 bases for J; bases not matched to a gene: 3. Germline-derived CDR1 and CDR2 are SGHRS and YFSETQ. This CDR3 is built from 14 residues. For the CDR3, the DNA is TGCGCCAGCAGCGCGGGACAGACTAACTATGGCTACACCTTC. Its translation: CASSAGQTNYGYTF.

This clone was recorded a few times. This chain connects TRBV30 to TRBJ1-2; no firm D call. Per the germline V gene, CDR1 is GTSNPN and CDR2 is SVGIG (reference sequence). Trimming shortened V by 0 bases and J by 8 bases, and 19 bases separated the two germline ends. This CDR3 region has 15 residues. CDR3: CAWSVMGLASDGYTF. The CDR3 DNA reads TGTGCCTGGAGTGTTATGGGGTTGGCTTCGGACGGCTACACCTTC. The full variable domain, completed using reference TRBV30 and TRBJ1-2, is SQTIHQWPATLVQPVGSPLSLECTVEGTSNPNLYWYRQAAGRGLQLLFYSVGIGQISSEVPQNLSASRPQDRQFILSSKKLLLSDSGFYLCAWSVMGLASDGYTFGSGTRLTVV.

The chain links TRBV7-2 to TRBJ1-2; D is unclear. CDR1 is SGHTA and CDR2 is FQGNSA in the germline V gene. V was pared by 2 bases and J by 7 bases, with 11 bases between. The CDR3 is made up of 13 amino acids. The CDR3 is CASSLQVWPGYTF. Here the CDR3 DNA reads TGTGCCAGCAGCTTACAGGTTTGGCCTGGCTACACCTTC. The full variable domain, completed using reference TRBV7-2 and TRBJ1-2, is GAGVSQSPSNKVTEKGKDVELRCDPISGHTALYWYRQSLGQGLEFLIYFQGNSAPDKSGLPSDRFSAERTGGSVSTLTIQRTQQEDSAVYLCASSLQVWPGYTFGSGTRLTVV.

The V gene is TRBV4-1, the J gene TRBJ2-3; no clear D gene. Deletions cut 0 bases from V and 7 bases from J, with 8 bases between. The germline gives CDR1 MGHRA, CDR2 YSYEKL. This CDR3 spans 13 amino acids. Here the CDR3 DNA reads TGCGCCAGCAGCCAAGATCGCCAGAATACGCAGTATTTT. Protein: CASSQDRQNTQYF.

A few counts support this clone. This chain links TRBV7-2 with TRBJ2-1, with D maybe TRBD1 (6 bases). Trimming left V 7 bases short and J 2 bases short, with 15 bases between. The CDR3 contains 15 residues. Germline V gene sequence: CDR1 SGHTA, CDR2 FQGNSA. The CDR3 DNA follows: TGTGCCAGCACCCTGGGGGCCTCTACCTACAATGAGCAGTTCTTC. This codes for CASTLGASTYNEQFF. The full variable domain, its missing parts supplied by reference TRBV7-2 and TRBJ2-1, is GAGVSQSPSNKVTEKGKDVELRCDPISGHTALYWYRQSLGQGLEFLIYFQGNSAPDKSGLPSDRFSAERTGGSVSTLTIQRTQQEDSAVYLCASTLGASTYNEQFFGPGTRLTVL.

This clone was counted a few times. The chain links TRBV6-5 to TRBJ2-3; D gene uncertain. From germline, CDR1 is MNHEY and CDR2 SVGAGI. The CDR3 length is 16 residues. V was shortened by 0 bases and J by 0 bases, with 10 bases between the two germline ends. CDR3 sequence: CASSYSIGPSTDTQYF. The CDR3 DNA reads as TGTGCCAGCAGTTACTCGATCGGACCTAGCACAGATACGCAGTATTTT.

The sample holds a few counts of this clone. This chain uses TRBV15 with TRBJ2-7; D gene uncertain. The V gene's germline CDR1 is LNHNV and CDR2 YYDKDF (reference sequence). The V end lost 4 bases, the J end lost 6 bases, and 10 bases lay between the germline ends. The CDR3 has 12 amino acids. The CDR3 loop reads CATSTGRVEQYF. The CDR3 DNA reads TGTGCCACCAGCACTGGCCGAGTCGAGCAGTACTTC.

The V call is TRBV5-1, the J call TRBJ2-1; 7 bases line up with TRBD2. The CDR3 covers 15 residues. The ends lost 4 bases at V and 0 bases at J; junction bases unmatched: 4. CDR1 and CDR2 (germline): SGHRS, YFSETQ. The CDR3 spells CASSIGGSSYNEQFF. Here the CDR3 DNA reads TGCGCCAGCAGCATCGGGGGGAGCTCCTACAATGAGCAGTTCTTC.

This clone was picked up a small number of times. The chain recombines TRBV6-1 with TRBJ2-7, with 13 bases matching TRBD2. Germline CDR1 MNHNS, CDR2 SASEGT. J was trimmed by 1 base and V by 7 bases; bases with no gene match: 4. The length of the CDR3 is 15 residues. The chain's CDR3 is CASTPGLAGSYEQYF. DNA for the CDR3: TGTGCCAGCACCCCGGGACTAGCGGGGTCCTACGAGCAGTACTTC.